This T cell receptor beta chain stems from a study of cytomegalovirus exposure and HLA in healthy donors (dated by TCRdb to about 2017). About the study as a whole: An earlier analysis of some 600 of the donors reported over 250 Gb of sequence data and 117 million unique TCR beta sequences obtained from around 170 million T cells. Roughly 320 gigabases of sequencing data and around 85 million unique TCR sequences made up an early release that covered approximately 620 HLA-typed donors. The genetic ancestry cluster associated with self-reported Caucasian donors included 81% of the 300 to 450 genotyped donors. The study was designed to test whether signatures of past pathogen exposure could be identified by cataloging public T cell receptors. Using immunosequencing, the study profiled T cell repertoires from fewer than 700 subjects and related those repertoires to cytomegalovirus serostatus. A separate validation cohort of over a hundred different subjects was used in addition to the 666-subject first cohort. High-throughput TCR immunosequencing, statistical association of individual TCRs with disease status, and machine learning were combined to predict cytomegalovirus infection status. A later analysis re-analyzed previously published TCR beta repertoires from 650 to 800 donors and added high-resolution HLA genotyping to study TCR occurrence patterns. Rather than using new phenotypic data, the later analysis identified candidate immune exposures from TCR beta sequences and from how often those sequences occurred across donors. In an earlier analysis of roughly 540 of the donors, high-throughput TCR beta sequencing was used to judge whether each TCR beta V gene segment behaved as functional or pseudogenic. Donor age, sex, ethnicity and CMV serostatus were compiled alongside the repertoire data. Genome-wide SNP genotypes for about three fifths of the 666 donors were used in a later genetic analysis, which treated that subset as a discovery cohort. All discovery cohort repertoires had been generated using a single sequencing platform. HLA typing included class I and class II loci at four-digit resolution. Typing coverage differed by locus: A, B, C, DRB1 and DQB1 were typed in about 620-640 donors, DQA1 in approximately 520, DPA1 in 600 to 610, and DPB1 in just under 480. Several DR-DQ haplotypes were handled as single units for association and clustering because linkage in the cohort was strong. Among about 360 genotyped donors of the cohort, an average of approximately 230,000 unique TCR beta nucleotide sequences were sequenced per donor, about a sixth of them non-productive. General conclusions and limits of the study: Because counts were too low, roughly 17 rarely observed V segments, including chromosome 9 orphons, were left out of the earlier analysis of 500 to 750 of the donors. A later analysis reported that several top co-occurrence clusters appeared linked to parvovirus B19, influenza, CMV and Epstein-Barr virus. Most TCR sequences were observed very rarely across donors, whereas some public TCRs were present in many individuals. The only immune exposure information available for the cohort was CMV serostatus. Sequencing depth was assumed to be roughly uniform across donors in the presence/absence analyses, though that assumption may not hold. Because HLA typing was unavailable for some donors at each locus, only the typed subset was used in association tests. In a later analysis, HLA-associated TCR beta chains were found to be more clonally expanded and to have lower generation probabilities than equally common non-associated chains. An earlier analysis of roughly 570 of the donors showed that most TCR beta V segments appeared in productive rearrangements either about 90% or about 30% of the time, which broadly matched IMGT annotations. According to a later genetic analysis, donors in an Asian-associated ancestry cluster had fewer N-insertions in productive TCRs than the approximately 710-donor mean. Three of the identified cytomegalovirus-associated TCR beta chains were confirmed in vitro to be specific for cytomegalovirus antigens. When HLA alleles, especially DR and DQ, strongly co-occurred, TCR associations were difficult to assign to individual alleles. A later genetic analysis associated a missense DCLRE1C variant with V-gene and J-gene trimming of TCR beta chains, and an independent cohort replicated the association. According to a later analysis, TCR association rates differed among HLA loci, with DRB1 alleles showing the most associated TCRs and HLA-C alleles showing the fewest. Correlated functional status among segregating V segments might be attributable to linkage disequilibrium, but an unknown experimental factor could not be ruled out. A further reported finding was that TCR beta sequences accurately predicted the HLA-A and HLA-B alleles for most subjects in the first cohort. Some IMGT-functional V segments, including TRBV6-2 and TRBV6-3, could not be distinguished by the 87-base-pair reads and were therefore excluded. A cluster of highly shared sequence variants was judged likely to be a technical artifact of the sequencing pipeline. Most CMV-associated TCR beta chains appeared to be HLA-restricted in a later analysis, and the HLA associations seemed to be driven largely by CMV exposure. The classifier was reported to diagnose cytomegalovirus status with high specificity and sensitivity in both the original cohort and the validation cohort. The authors suggested that the approach could potentially be extended to other disease states and immunological phenotypes. At a false discovery rate of 0.05, a later analysis linked about 17,000 TCR beta sequences to specific HLA alleles. In this cohort, only TCR beta chains were sequenced, and detectable features were limited by the absence of alpha or paired-chain data. The study gave a list of about 170 TCR beta chains associated with cytomegalovirus.

The cohort comprised 670 or so healthy bone marrow donors. At the time of sampling, all cohort members were nominally healthy, though unrecorded immune exposures were likely present. The donor was CMV seronegative and was included in the group of around 320 seronegative cohort members. Each donor provided a peripheral blood sample, and peripheral blood mononuclear cells were used for TCR beta sequencing. The Qiagen DNeasy Blood Extraction Kit was used to extract genomic DNA from the blood cell samples. As concerns this clone: Its target antigen remains unknown.

Library preparation employed the immunoSEQ multiplex PCR assay. For the multiplex PCR, a mixture combining 60 forward primers for TCR Vbeta segments and 13 reverse primers for TCR Jbeta segments was used. The CDR3 region of rearranged TCR beta genes was amplified from genomic DNA by a multiplex PCR assay. Amplified TCR beta libraries were sequenced as 87-base-pair reads on the Illumina HiSeq System. As for the authors' bioinformatics: Across the 600 to 700 repertoires, a later analysis counted approximately 83 million unique TCR beta chains, roughly 11 million of which were shared by at least two donors. A nearest-neighbor algorithm error-corrected the raw reads and collapsed the reads into unique sequences, merging closely related sequences to remove PCR and sequencing errors. CDR3 sequences were aligned to IMGT reference sequences to assign V, D and J gene segments. Each retained sequence needed at least a six-nucleotide match to both a V gene segment and a J gene segment. A rearrangement was called productive if the CDR3 had no stop codons and remained in frame with V and J, and every other rearrangement was called non-productive. Following IMGT convention, CDR3 was defined as the stretch from the second conserved V-encoded cysteine to the conserved J-encoded phenylalanine. The earlier analysis of about 620 of the donors excluded sequences that lacked an unambiguous match to a single V gene segment. In an earlier analysis of around 600 of the donors, V segments were called functional above 56.7% productive rearrangements and were called segregating when the between-donor standard deviation exceeded 5%. To diagnose cytomegalovirus status from the catalog of TCR beta chain sequences, a statistical classification framework was built. In a later analysis, V and J genes were assigned by comparing TCR nucleotide sequences against IMGT/GENE-DB human TR gene sequences. The TCRdist pipeline was used in a later analysis to assign CDR3 sequences and most-parsimonious VDJ recombination scenarios. A later analysis defined each TCR beta chain by its CDR3 amino acid sequence plus V-gene family, and excluded reads lacking a unique V-gene family. A later analysis removed roughly 590 highly shared, low-generation-probability nucleotide sequences to deal with suspected cross-contamination and a sequencing artifact. In a later analysis, a clonal expansion index was calculated for each public chain from normalized within-repertoire ranks of inferred template counts. A later analysis computed generation probabilities with a VDJ recombination model fitted to out-of-frame rearrangements, and checked the results against IGoR. In a later analysis, hypergeometric tests were used to score TCR-TCR, TCR-HLA and TCR-CMV co-occurrence, with a repertoire-size bias correction applied to TCR pairs. To estimate false discovery rates, a later analysis permuted the HLA or CMV assignments 20 times. In a later analysis, co-occurring TCRs were grouped with DBSCAN, and TCRdist sequence similarity was added when clustering was performed within HLA-allele-positive subsets. Co-occurrence clustering excluded repertoires with fewer than 30,000 or more than 120,000 public chains, plus five with anomalous nucleotide sharing. TCRdb's version of the immuneACCESS table is confined to in-frame rearrangements and falls short of the full clone set. An unresolved V gene accounts for under half of the shortfall where checked; the remainder is of unknown origin. V and J calls and clone size are given by that table; D and trimming were obtained from the DNA. The sample table records approximately 120,000 clones. Roughly 2% of the sample is taken by the ten largest.

From a lookup of the germline V gene, CDR1 and CDR2 are ENHRY and SYGVKD. The CDR3 goes from the cysteine to the phenylalanine over 19 residues. Just the 57-base CDR3 DNA is kept, in frame starting at base 1. V is cut back by 0 bases and J by 10 bases, with 15 bases in the junction unmatched. The receptor was derived from a woman aged 55-69 years in good health and CMV-seronegative. Input material: PBMCs. The chain joins TRBV10-3 to TRBJ2-1, and TRBD2 matches 13 of the central bases. The bases read TGTGCCATCAGTGAGTCGGGGACTAGCGGGAATTTTCGGTTCTTCGAGCAGTTCTTC. It is translated as CAISESGTSGNFRFFEQFF.